Here is one TCR beta chain with its context. The data were taken from a study of blood T cell repertoires in COVID-19. Study as a whole: T cells, B-cell-depleted T cells, or PBMCs provided the cDNA or gDNA that served as material.

In the source study's methods: Researchers report that nucleated cell counts were estimated from reference gene primer amplification. This table comes from immunoSEQ multiplex PCR, and its TCRdb copy is limited to in-frame clones, with some not included. V, J and clone size were drawn from that table, and D and trimming were deduced from the DNA. The data hold over 65,000 clones, with roughly 89% observed a single time. Trimming took 6 bases from V and 7 from J; bases not matched to a gene: 8. This CDR3 contains 13 residues. Germline V gene sequence: CDR1 MNHEY, CDR2 SVGAGI. The sequence came from a man between 25 and 39 years old with acute or convalescent COVID-19. The chain employs TRBV6-5 and TRBJ2-5, with 7 bases fitting TRBD1. Sample: peripheral blood. CDR3 nucleotide sequence: TGTGCCAGCAGATCTCGGGACAGAAGGACCCAGTACTTC. Translated, it gives CASRSRDRRTQYF.